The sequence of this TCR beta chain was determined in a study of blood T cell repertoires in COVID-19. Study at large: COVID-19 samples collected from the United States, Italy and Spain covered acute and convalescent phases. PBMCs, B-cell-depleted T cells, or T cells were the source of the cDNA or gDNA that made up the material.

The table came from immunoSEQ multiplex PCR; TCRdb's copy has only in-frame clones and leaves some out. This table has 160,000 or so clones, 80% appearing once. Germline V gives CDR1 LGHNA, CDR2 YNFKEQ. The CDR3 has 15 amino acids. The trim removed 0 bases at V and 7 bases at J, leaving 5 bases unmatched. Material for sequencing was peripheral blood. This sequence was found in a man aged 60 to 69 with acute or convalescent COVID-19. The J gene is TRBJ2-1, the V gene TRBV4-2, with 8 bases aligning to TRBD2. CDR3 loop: CASSQERRGANEQFF. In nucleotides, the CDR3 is TGTGCCAGCAGCCAAGAGAGGCGGGGGGCAAATGAGCAGTTCTTC.